What follows are 11 T cell receptor beta chains derived from one specimen sequenced in a study of blood T cell repertoires in COVID-19. Profiling relied on immunoSEQ multiplex PCR, and the TCRdb table lists in-frame clones only, not all of them. The data contain about 360,000 clones, roughly 90% of them singletons. Sequenced material: peripheral blood. The receptor set was obtained from a woman aged 55 to 70 with COVID-19, enrolled during active disease.

The chain is built from TRBV27 and TRBJ1-1, with TRBD1 matching 7 bases. Germline CDR1 MNHEY, CDR2 SMNVEV (reference sequence). V shed 6 bases, J shed 4 bases, and the junction held 11 bases outside the gene matches. The CDR3 runs to 15 residues. This CDR3 is CASRRGTDVITEAFF. DNA for the CDR3: TGTGCCAGCAGACGCGGGACAGACGTCATCACTGAAGCTTTCTTT.

This rearrangement joins TRBV11-2 to TRBJ2-3; D possibly corresponds to TRBD2 (7 bases). The CDR3 consists of 16 residues. Germline V gene lookup returns CDR1 SGHAT and CDR2 FQNNGV. V was clipped by 7 bases and J by 4 bases, with 21 bases between them. The CDR3 DNA follows: TGTGCCAGCACCTCTATGATTAGGGGGGGGGCAGATACGCAGTATTTT. Translated: CASTSMIRGGADTQYF. The full variable domain, its missing parts supplied by reference TRBV11-2 and TRBJ2-3, is EAGVAQSPRYKIIEKRQSVAFWCNPISGHATLYWYQQILGQGPKLLIQFQNNGVVDDSQLPKDRFSAERLKGVDSTLKIQPAKLEDSAVYLCASTSMIRGGADTQYFGPGTRLTVL.

The rearrangement joins TRBV7-2 to TRBJ2-7, with D possibly matching TRBD2 (6 bases). CDR3 length equals 15 residues. Trimming cost V 5 bases and J 2 bases, with 16 bases left between them. Germline-derived CDR1 and CDR2 are SGHTA and FQGNSA. This chain's CDR3 is CASSPQGGGTYEQYF. CDR3 DNA sequence: TGTGCCAGCAGCCCGCAGGGAGGCGGGACCTACGAGCAGTACTTC. Full variable domain (rest looked up from reference TRBV7-2 and TRBJ2-7): GAGVSQSPSNKVTEKGKDVELRCDPISGHTALYWYRQSLGQGLEFLIYFQGNSAPDKSGLPSDRFSAERTGGSVSTLTIQRTQQEDSAVYLCASSPQGGGTYEQYFGPGTRLTVT.

This clone was seen only once. The chain joins TRBV25-1 to TRBJ2-7; 9 bases map to TRBD1. Germline V lookup: CDR1 MGHDK, CDR2 SYGVNS. The CDR3 consists of 13 residues. V lost 4 bases and J lost 6; bases outside the gene matches: 4. This CDR3 reads CASSGTGGGEQYF. The DNA for the CDR3 is TGTGCCAGCAGTGGTACAGGGGGCGGCGAGCAGTACTTC.

With regard to this clone: In the same sample, other DNA sequences code for this CDR3. The genes are TRBV24-1 and TRBJ2-7; D not resolved. This CDR3 spans 13 amino acids. Trimming pared 3 bases from V and 1 base from J, leaving 6 bases between. Germline assignment: CDR1 KGHDR and CDR2 SFDVKD. This chain's CDR3 is CATSDGSSYEQYF. CDR3 sequence (DNA): TGTGCCACCAGTGATGGCAGTTCCTACGAGCAGTACTTC.

A few counts support this clone. The rearrangement uses TRBV6-1 and TRBJ1-1; D remains unclear. The CDR3 totals 16 residues. Germline V gene sequence: CDR1 MNHNS, CDR2 SASEGT. V lost 3 bases to trimming and J lost 0 bases, with 14 bases between them. CDR3 in DNA: TGTGCCAGCAGTGAGGTGCCAGTTCAAATGAACACTGAAGCTTTCTTT. It specifies CASSEVPVQMNTEAFF.

The CDR3 sequence: CASSSDRVGKQPQHF. The CDR3 DNA sequence: TGTGCCAGCAGTTCCGACAGGGTGGGAAAACAGCCCCAGCATTTT. The chain carries TRBV27 and TRBJ1-5, with 7 bases lining up with TRBD1. V was pared by 4 bases and J by 7 bases, with 10 bases of the junction left unmatched. Germline CDR1 MNHEY, CDR2 SMNVEV (reference sequence). This CDR3 spans 15 amino acids.

This clone was detected once. This rearrangement joins TRBV5-1 to TRBJ1-1, with TRBD1 identical over 12 bases. V was clipped by 0 bases and J by 3 bases; unmatched bases: 6. The CDR3 is 17 amino acids. CDR1 and CDR2 from the germline V gene are SGHRS and YFSETQ. The CDR3 region has the DNA TGCGCCAGCAGCTTGGTGGGACAGGGGGCGGTGGACACTGAAGCTTTCTTT. This gives the protein CASSLVGQGAVDTEAFF.

The chain has TRBV27 and TRBJ1-5; tentatively, D is TRBD1 (6 bases). The CDR3 totals 18 residues. CDR1 is MNHEY, CDR2 SMNVEV, per germline (reference sequence). V was trimmed by 5 bases and J by 1 base, leaving 21 bases between them. As DNA, the CDR3 is TGTGCCAGCAGTCCACGGGCCGGGGGGGCCGGAAGCAATCAGCCCCAGCATTTT. Amino acid sequence: CASSPRAGGAGSNQPQHF.

Regarding this clone: The sample contains more than one DNA sequence encoding this CDR3. The chain joins TRBV5-8 to TRBJ2-5, with D possibly matching TRBD2 (5 bases). Trimming cost V 2 bases and J 2 bases, with 10 bases left between them. The CDR3 consists of 14 residues. The germline V gene encodes CDR1 SGHTS and CDR2 YDEGEE. The CDR3 bases are TGTGCCAGCAGCTTCCGGGATAGACAAGAGACCCAGTACTTC. It encodes CASSFRDRQETQYF.

This clone was detected once. The rearrangement joins TRBV9 to TRBJ2-5, with D hard to call. The CDR3 spans 14 residues. Deletions cut 4 bases from V and 4 bases from J, with 14 bases between. Per the germline V gene, CDR1 is SGDLS and CDR2 is YYNGEE. In nucleotides, the CDR3 is TGTGCCAGCAGCTCCCACCAGCGCGGAGAGACCCAGTACTTC. Its protein product is CASSSHQRGETQYF.